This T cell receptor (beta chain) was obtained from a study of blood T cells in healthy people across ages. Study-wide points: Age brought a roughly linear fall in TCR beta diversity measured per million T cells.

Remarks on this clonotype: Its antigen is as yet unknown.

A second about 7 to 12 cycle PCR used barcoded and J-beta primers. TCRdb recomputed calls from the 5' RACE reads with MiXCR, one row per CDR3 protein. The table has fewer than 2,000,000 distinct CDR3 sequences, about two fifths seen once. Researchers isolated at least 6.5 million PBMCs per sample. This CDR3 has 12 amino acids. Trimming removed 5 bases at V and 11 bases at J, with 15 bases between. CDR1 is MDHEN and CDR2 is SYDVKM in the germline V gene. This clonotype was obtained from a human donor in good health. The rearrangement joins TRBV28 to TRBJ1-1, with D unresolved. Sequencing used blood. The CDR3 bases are TGTGCCAGCAGTCCCTCCCTCACCCGGGCTTTCTTT. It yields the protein CASSPSLTRAFF.